A single sample is the source of the 23 T cell receptor beta chains below, sequenced in a study of shared clonotypes between healthy human individuals. Produced via immunoSEQ multiplex PCR; TCRdb's table is partial and in-frame only. The sample lists a few million clones, approximately 92% occurring once. The sequencing input was naive CD4+ T cells sorted from blood. The subset: CD45RA+ positively selected. The receptor set was obtained from a man aged 18 to 29 in good health.

The chain recombines TRBV30 with TRBJ2-5; D possibly corresponds to TRBD1 (6 bases). The CDR3 spans 13 residues. Trimming shortened V by 4 bases and J by 5 bases, and 14 bases separated the two germline ends. Germline V gene sequence: CDR1 GTSNPN, CDR2 SVGIG (reference sequence). The CDR3 region is CAWTAGAGETQYF. The CDR3 DNA reads TGTGCCTGGACGGCAGGGGCCGGGGAGACCCAGTACTTC.

J is TRBJ2-7 and V is TRBV19; TRBD1 is a possible D gene (6 bases). Trimming stripped 5 bases from V and 3 bases from J, with 17 bases between. Germline assignment: CDR1 LNHDA and CDR2 SQIVND (reference sequence). This CDR3 has 15 amino acids. DNA of the CDR3: TGTGCCAGTAGTTTTCGGGACAAAGGGAGCTACGAGCAGTACTTC. Its translation: CASSFRDKGSYEQYF.

This chain links TRBV27 with TRBJ1-4; the D is unclear. Germline CDR1 MNHEY, CDR2 SMNVEV (reference sequence). The CDR3 is 16 residues long. The V gene lost 6 bases and the J gene lost 0 bases, with 14 bases spanning the gap. Here the CDR3 reads CASRTRILATNEKLFF. In DNA form, the CDR3 reads TGTGCCAGCAGGACAAGAATTCTTGCAACTAATGAAAAACTGTTTTTT.

This clone came up once. This sequence joins TRBV19 and TRBJ1-2; the D gene is possibly TRBD1 (5 bases). V gave up 6 bases and J gave up 5 bases, with 16 bases separating them. This CDR3 region has 14 residues. Per the germline V gene, CDR1 is LNHDA and CDR2 is SQIVND (reference sequence). The CDR3 DNA reads as TGTGCCAGTAGCGGGCGGGGCCTACAGTATGGCTACACCTTC. Its protein product is CASSGRGLQYGYTF.

The chain employs TRBV7-9 and TRBJ1-3; 7 bases agree with TRBD1. V lost 7 bases to trimming and J lost 2 bases; unmatched junction nucleotides: 5. Germline V CDR1 and CDR2: SEHNR, FQNEAQ (reference sequence). The CDR3 contains 14 residues. This chain's CDR3 is CASMSTGAGNTIYF. In nucleotides, the CDR3 is TGTGCCAGCATGTCAACAGGGGCTGGAAACACCATATATTTT.

The chain combines TRBV21-1 with TRBJ2-7; no DNA check was done on the table's D call, TRBD2. TRBV21-1 is termed a pseudogene. This CDR3 has 13 amino acids. For the CDR3, the DNA is TGTGCCAGCGCGCCGGGAGACCTTTACGAGCAGTACTTC. Encoded protein: CASAPGDLYEQYF.

J is TRBJ2-7 and V is TRBV27; D not resolved. Germline V gene sequence: CDR1 MNHEY, CDR2 SMNVEV (reference sequence). This CDR3 contains 13 residues. Trimming took 8 bases from V and 1 from J, leaving 12 bases between them. In DNA, the CDR3 is TGTGCCAGCGGGCCGGACGAATCCTACGAGCAGTACTTC. Protein sequence: CASGPDESYEQYF.

This chain joins TRBV6-1 and TRBJ2-3; 9 nucleotides match TRBD2. In germline, CDR1 is MNHNS, CDR2 SASEGT. Trimming cost V 7 bases and J 6 bases; bases outside gene matches: 5. The CDR3 is made up of 13 amino acids. This chain's CDR3 is CASNSGGLDTQYF. In nucleotides, the CDR3 is TGTGCCAGCAACAGCGGGGGGTTGGATACGCAGTATTTT.

CDR3 in amino acids: CASGTPGGFTGELFF. In nucleotides, the CDR3 is TGTGCCAGCGGCACCCCAGGGGGGTTCACCGGGGAGCTGTTTTTT. V usage is TRBV6-1 and J usage is TRBJ2-2; tentatively, D is TRBD1 (7 bases). Germline V gene data show CDR1 as MNHNS and CDR2 as SASEGT. The CDR3 is 15 amino acids. Between the trimmed V and J ends, which lost 8 bases and 4 bases, there was a span of 17 bases.

This clone has only one observation. V and J are TRBV19 and TRBJ1-4; D possibly corresponds to TRBD1 (5 bases). This CDR3 contains 12 residues. V was cut by 1 base and J by 10 bases, with 7 bases left in between. Germline V gives CDR1 LNHDA, CDR2 SQIVND (reference sequence). CDR3 loop: CASSIGRGKLFF. CDR3 coding DNA: TGTGCCAGTAGTATAGGAAGGGGAAAACTGTTTTTT. Using reference TRBV19 and TRBJ1-4 for the parts outside the CDR3, the full variable domain is DGGITQSPKYLFRKEGQNVTLSCEQNLNHDAMYWYRQDPGQGLRLIYYSQIVNDFQKGDIAEGYSVSREKKESFPLTVTSAQKNPTAFYLCASSIGRGKLFFGSGTQLSVL.

The chain uses TRBV30 and TRBJ2-1; D is unclear. Trimming shortened V by 2 bases and J by 5 bases, and 4 bases separated the two germline ends. The germline gives CDR1 GTSNPN, CDR2 SVGIG (reference sequence). This CDR3 is 11 amino acids long. The CDR3 loop reads CAWSNDNEQFF. DNA of the CDR3: TGTGCCTGGAGTAATGACAATGAGCAGTTCTTC.

This clone was counted a single time. The V call is TRBV19, the J call TRBJ2-1, with TRBD2 matching over 8 bases. CDR3 length: 18 residues. With 1 base clipped from V and 2 bases from J, the junction kept 10 bases outside the gene matches. Per germline, CDR1 LNHDA and CDR2 SQIVND (reference sequence). The CDR3 DNA is TGTGCCAGTAGTATAGGAGGACGAGCGGGAGAAGCCTACAATGAGCAGTTCTTC. It is translated as CASSIGGRAGEAYNEQFF.

The chain employs TRBV2 and TRBJ2-2; TRBD2 matches 9 bases. This CDR3 has 20 residues. Germline V lookup: CDR1 SNHLY, CDR2 FYNNEI. Trimming cost V 4 bases and J 3 bases; bases outside gene matches: 18. The CDR3 is CASSGEMSSGRIWDTGELFF. For the CDR3, the DNA is TGTGCCAGCAGTGGAGAGATGTCCAGCGGGAGGATTTGGGACACCGGGGAGCTGTTTTTT.

The chain combines TRBV6-1 with TRBJ2-6; D remains ambiguous. Germline loops: CDR1 MNHNS, CDR2 SASEGT. The V gene lost 6 bases and the J gene lost 9 bases, with 9 bases spanning the gap. This CDR3 region has 12 residues. CDR3 nucleotide sequence: TGTGCCAGCAGCTACGAGAGCAACGTCCTGACTTTC. The encoded protein is CASSYESNVLTF.

For this clone: The sample contains more than one DNA sequence encoding this CDR3. The rearrangement links TRBV2 to TRBJ2-3; D perhaps matches TRBD2 (5 bases). Trimming removed 8 bases from V and 3 bases from J, with 6 bases in between. Germline lookup yields CDR1 SNHLY and CDR2 FYNNEI. The CDR3 is made up of 11 amino acids. CDR3 loop: CASGLTDTQYF. The CDR3 nucleotides read TGTGCCAGCGGACTGACAGATACGCAGTATTTT. The full variable domain, rest sourced from reference TRBV2 and TRBJ2-3, is EPEVTQTPSHQVTQMGQEVILRCVPISNHLYFYWYRQILGQKVEFLVSFYNNEISEKSEIFDDQFSVERPDGSNFTLKIRSTKLEDSAMYFCASGLTDTQYFGPGTRLTVL.

This sequence joins TRBV6-5 and TRBJ1-6; tentative D call: TRBD1 (6 bases). The V end was cut by 8 bases, the J end by 8 bases, with 13 bases between. The CDR3 has 13 amino acids. In germline, CDR1 is MNHEY, CDR2 SVGAGI. The CDR3 loop is CASPRDRYSPLHF. CDR3 nucleotides: TGTGCCAGCCCCCGAGACAGGTATTCACCCCTCCACTTT.

The V and J genes are TRBV2 and TRBJ2-5; D unresolved. CDR1 SNHLY and CDR2 FYNNEI come from the germline V gene. V shed 6 bases and J shed 2 bases, with 16 bases lying between them. This CDR3 is 15 amino acids long. The CDR3 reads CASRQSGLVQETQYF. The CDR3 DNA reads as TGTGCCAGCAGGCAGTCTGGGTTGGTTCAAGAGACCCAGTACTTC.

The gene calls are TRBV29-1 and TRBJ2-5; D tentatively reads TRBD1 or TRBD2 (5 bases each). Germline CDR1 SQVTM, CDR2 ANQGSEA. The CDR3 contains 13 residues. V was pared by 8 bases and J by 2 bases, with 15 bases between. The DNA for the CDR3 is TGCAGCATCCCGGGACCAATACAAGAGACCCAGTACTTC. Translated, it gives CSIPGPIQETQYF.

Note on this clone: The same CDR3 also results from other DNA sequences found in this sample. This chain links TRBV28 with TRBJ1-2; TRBD1 matches 7 bases. Germline V CDR1 and CDR2: MDHEN, SYDVKM. V lost 6 bases and J lost 4; bases outside the gene matches: 2. The CDR3 contains 12 residues. This chain's CDR3 is CASRGQSYGYTF. The CDR3 nucleotides are TGTGCCAGCAGGGGACAGTCCTATGGCTACACCTTC.

The gene calls are TRBV9 and TRBJ2-1; no firm D call. CDR1 and CDR2 from the germline V gene are SGDLS and YYNGEE. Trimming took 4 bases from V and 8 from J, leaving 13 bases between them. The CDR3 sequence is 13 residues long. CDR3 in amino acids: CASSREPSDEQFF. For the CDR3, the DNA is TGTGCCAGCAGCCGTGAACCCTCGGATGAGCAGTTCTTC.

On this clone itself: In the same sample, other DNA sequences code for this CDR3. V usage is TRBV5-1 and J usage is TRBJ2-2; D gene uncertain. The CDR3 extends over 14 amino acids. V lost 3 bases, J lost 2 bases, and 8 bases lay in between. Germline V gives CDR1 SGHRS, CDR2 YFSETQ. The CDR3 is CASSSDGNTGELFF. As DNA, the CDR3 is TGCGCCAGCAGCTCGGACGGTAACACCGGGGAGCTGTTTTTT.

This clone was observed a handful of times. The gene calls are TRBV30 and TRBJ1-4, with D uncertain. The V gene's germline CDR1 is GTSNPN and CDR2 SVGIG (reference sequence). This CDR3 is built from 12 residues. V was trimmed by 2 bases and J by 7 bases, leaving 8 bases between them. The CDR3 loop is CAWSPFGEKLFF. CDR3 coding DNA: TGTGCCTGGAGTCCCTTTGGTGAAAAACTGTTTTTT.

The gene calls are TRBV7-6 and TRBJ2-3; perhaps TRBD2 as D (6 bases). The germline V gene has CDR1 SGHVS and CDR2 FNYEAQ. V shed 5 bases and J shed 0 bases, with 9 bases lying between them. This CDR3 is 14 amino acids long. Written as DNA, the CDR3 is TGTGCCAGCAGCCGCGGGGATAGCACAGATACGCAGTATTTT. It translates to CASSRGDSTDTQYF.